The clone carrying this T cell receptor (beta chain) has ten or more counts. Its antigen is not known. MiXCR, applied by TCRdb to the 5' RACE reads, yields one record per CDR3 protein. Among just over 250,000 distinct CDR3 sequences listed, about 5.2% were seen once. Germline values: CDR1 MGHRA, CDR2 YSYEKL. The CDR3 has 18 residues. The V end lost 0 bases, the J end lost 6 bases, and 18 bases lay between the germline ends. The data originate from a study of T cells after yellow fever vaccination. Study information: Any fraction with a low cell number was prepared using SMART-Seq v4 Ultra Low Input.

Study-wide points: Repertoires obtained by FACS sorting could include abundant clonotypes that entered as contaminants from the bulk population. At around 96% for CD4 and 75% to 90% for CD8, most primary-vaccination clones showed up again after the booster.

The specimen comprised CD4+ T cells sorted from PBMCs, sampled on the day of the yellow fever booster vaccination. This receptor was taken from a man aged 18 to 35 who received the YFV17D yellow fever vaccine. The V and J genes are TRBV4-1 and TRBJ1-6; perhaps TRBD1 as D (5 bases). The CDR3 loop reads CASSQDIDIQRGNSPLHF. In nucleotides, the CDR3 is TGCGCCAGCAGCCAAGATATCGACATCCAAAGGGGTAATTCACCCCTCCACTTT.